One sample yielded the 27 T cell receptor beta chains listed below, sequenced in a study of T cells in Graves' hyperthyroidism and ophthalmopathy. Using RNA transcripts as the source, TCR beta CDR3 regions were amplified. Primed by the HTBI set, a first-round RT-PCR was run on the TCR CDR3. TCRdb re-called the multiplex PCR reads through MiXCR, storing one row per CDR3 protein. The sample lists about 840,000 distinct CDR3 sequences, approximately 40% occurring once. The sequenced material came from blood. The receptors here all came from a young man with Graves' hyperthyroidism.

The chain carries TRBV6-5 and TRBJ2-7; a weak D match, TRBD2 (6 bases). Germline CDR1 is MNHEY and CDR2 is SVGAGI. CDR3 length: 14 residues. V lost 6 bases and J 1 base, leaving 13 bases between the germline ends. This CDR3 is CASSPWRASYEQYF. For the CDR3, the DNA is TGTGCCAGCAGCCCCTGGAGGGCGTCCTACGAGCAGTACTTC.

In this sample, this clonotype turned up many times. This sequence joins TRBV10-1 and TRBJ1-1; no firm D call. The germline V gene has CDR1 WNHNN and CDR2 SYGVQD (reference sequence). This CDR3 is 13 amino acids long. Between the trimmed V and J ends, which lost 6 bases and 3 bases, there was a span of 11 bases. In nucleotides, the CDR3 is TGCGCCAGCAGCCAGGACGGATACACTGAAGCTTTCTTT. This codes for CASSQDGYTEAFF.

The rearrangement joins TRBV19 to TRBJ2-2, with TRBD1 identical over 8 bases. The ends lost 4 bases at V and 3 bases at J; junction bases unmatched: 7. Germline assignment: CDR1 LNHDA and CDR2 SQIVND (reference sequence). CDR3 length equals 16 residues. The CDR3 nucleotides read TGTGCCAGTAGTACCGAGGACAGGGTAGACACCGGGGAGCTGTTTTTT. Its translation is CASSTEDRVDTGELFF. The variable domain in full, completed from reference TRBV19 and TRBJ2-2, reads DGGITQSPKYLFRKEGQNVTLSCEQNLNHDAMYWYRQDPGQGLRLIYYSQIVNDFQKGDIAEGYSVSREKKESFPLTVTSAQKNPTAFYLCASSTEDRVDTGELFFGEGSRLTVL.

The J gene is TRBJ2-7, the V gene TRBV7-8, with TRBD1 matching 7 bases. The germline CDR1 and CDR2 sequences are SGHVS and FQNEAQ. The CDR3 totals 14 residues. The junction had 14 bases not matched to a gene; V was cut back by 3 bases and J by 12 bases. CDR3 amino acids: CASSLTGTDGPWYF. CDR3 DNA: TGTGCCAGCAGCTTGACAGGGACAGATGGGCCCTGGTACTTC. Supplemented by reference TRBV7-8 and TRBJ2-7, the full variable domain reads GAGVSQSPRYKVAKRGQDVALRCDPISGHVSLFWYQQALGQGPEFLTYFQNEAQLDKSGLPSDRFFAERPEGSVSTLKIQRTQQEDSAVYLCASSLTGTDGPWYFGPGTRLTVT.

This clonotype was found many times. The rearrangement links TRBV10-3 to TRBJ2-5, with 9 bases matching TRBD2. Germline V gives CDR1 ENHRY, CDR2 SYGVKD. CDR3 length equals 16 residues. The V gene end was trimmed by 3 bases and the J gene end by 2 bases; junction bases not matched to a gene: 7. CDR3 protein: CAISDVGLAGQETQYF. The DNA of the CDR3 is TGTGCCATCAGTGACGTAGGGCTAGCGGGACAAGAGACCCAGTACTTC.

The V gene is TRBV15, the J gene TRBJ2-5, with D perhaps TRBD1 (6 bases). Trimming pared 3 bases from V and 1 base from J, leaving 12 bases between. CDR1 and CDR2 from the germline V gene are LNHNV and YYDKDF (reference sequence). The CDR3 spans 15 residues. This CDR3 is CATSRTDRLQETQYF. In nucleotides, the CDR3 is TGTGCCACCAGCAGGACCGACAGGCTCCAAGAGACCCAGTACTTC.

Of note for this clonotype: A read error may be the cause here, since a much bigger clone is one base away. The chain employs TRBV2 and TRBJ2-7; 7 bases match TRBD1. This CDR3 has 16 amino acids. CDR1 is SNHLY, CDR2 FYNNEI, per germline. V lost 7 bases to trimming and J lost 0 bases; unmatched junction nucleotides: 12. The CDR3: CASTNLGQVSSYEQYV. The CDR3 DNA reads as TGTGCCAGCACCAACCTTGGACAGGTTAGCTCCTACGAGCAGTACGTC.

This clonotype came up a few times. The chain carries TRBV6-5 and TRBJ1-5; perhaps TRBD1 as D (5 bases). V gave up 5 bases and J gave up 9 bases, with 14 bases separating them. The CDR3 sequence is 13 residues long. CDR1 is MNHEY, CDR2 SVGAGI, per germline. The CDR3 coding sequence is TGTGCCAGCAGTACCGGGACGGACTCGCCCCAGCATTTT. As protein: CASSTGTDSPQHF.

This clonotype was counted many times. The chain has TRBV7-2 and TRBJ1-1, with D possibly TRBD1 on 6 matching bases. Germline-derived CDR1 and CDR2 are SGHTA and FQGNSA. V was trimmed by 8 bases and J by 8 bases, leaving 18 bases between them. The CDR3 extends over 13 amino acids. The CDR3 DNA reads as TGTGCCAGCGCTAATAGGAGAGACAGGGAAGCTTTCTTT. Translating gives CASANRRDREAFF.

The V and J genes are TRBV7-9 and TRBJ1-6; tentatively, D is TRBD1 (5 bases). Germline V CDR1 and CDR2: SEHNR, FQNEAQ (reference sequence). Trimming took 5 bases from V and 7 from J, leaving 15 bases between them. The CDR3 spans 15 residues. The CDR3 region has the DNA TGTGCCAGCAGCCCTGGTACGGGACCCAATTCACCCCTCCACTTT. Translation gives CASSPGTGPNSPLHF.

This clonotype showed up just once. The chain is built from TRBV7-6 and TRBJ2-7; D tentatively reads TRBD1 or TRBD2 (5 bases each). This CDR3 has 16 residues. The germline CDR1 and CDR2 sequences are SGHVS and FNYEAQ. V was cut by 6 bases and J by 4 bases, with 22 bases left in between. As DNA, the CDR3 is TGTGCCAGCAGTCCGACGATGTCCGGGACCCTGTACGAGCAGTACTTC. It translates to CASSPTMSGTLYEQYF.

This clonotype was detected only a few times. V is TRBV12-3 or TRBV12-4 and J is TRBJ2-5; no definite D call. CDR3 length equals 15 residues. V was trimmed by 3 bases and J by 2 bases, leaving 13 bases between them. CDR3 region: CASSFGAADQETQYF. CDR3 nucleotide sequence: TGTGCCAGCAGTTTCGGCGCGGCGGATCAAGAGACCCAGTACTTC.

The chain joins TRBV7-2 to TRBJ2-5, with 7 bases lining up with TRBD2. J gave up 2 bases and V 3 bases, and 9 bases lay outside the gene matches. This CDR3 is 16 amino acids long. CDR1 is SGHTA and CDR2 is FQGNSA in the germline V gene. Here the CDR3 DNA reads TGTGCCAGCAGCTTTTTGCCGAGACTAGCTCAAGAGACCCAGTACTTC. Translated: CASSFLPRLAQETQYF. The whole variable domain, remainder taken from reference TRBV7-2 and TRBJ2-5, is GAGVSQSPSNKVTEKGKDVELRCDPISGHTALYWYRQSLGQGLEFLIYFQGNSAPDKSGLPSDRFSAERTGGSVSTLTIQRTQQEDSAVYLCASSFLPRLAQETQYFGPGTRLLVL.

The rearrangement links TRBV15 to TRBJ1-3; no clear D. Between the trimmed V and J ends, which lost 6 bases and 1 base, there was a span of 16 bases. Per germline, CDR1 LNHNV and CDR2 YYDKDF (reference sequence). This CDR3 contains 16 residues. DNA of the CDR3: TGTGCCACCAGACGATCCCCGGGCCGATCTGGAAACACCATATATTTT. It is translated as CATRRSPGRSGNTIYF. The whole variable domain, remainder taken from reference TRBV15 and TRBJ1-3, is DAMVIQNPRYQVTQFGKPVTLSCSQTLNHNVMYWYQQKSSQAPKLLFHYYDKDFNNEADTPDNFQSRRPNTSFCFLDIRSPGLGDTAMYLCATRRSPGRSGNTIYFGEGSWLTVV.

This chain uses TRBV5-1 with TRBJ1-1, with TRBD1 identical over 8 bases. V lost 4 bases to trimming and J lost 3 bases; unmatched junction nucleotides: 8. The CDR3 spans 15 residues. Germline-derived CDR1 and CDR2 are SGHRS and YFSETQ. The CDR3 region is CASSLGPTGDTEAFF. CDR3 DNA sequence: TGCGCCAGCAGCCTGGGACCGACAGGGGACACTGAAGCTTTCTTT.

The chain has TRBV7-9 and TRBJ2-6; 8 bases are shared with TRBD1. CDR3 length equals 18 residues. From germline, CDR1 is SEHNR and CDR2 FQNEAQ (reference sequence). J lost 0 bases, V lost 5 bases, and 9 bases had no gene match. The CDR3 reads CASSVDRGAGSGANVLTF. The CDR3 DNA reads as TGTGCCAGCAGCGTCGACAGGGGCGCCGGCTCTGGGGCCAACGTCCTGACTTTC.

Many counts were recorded for this clonotype. The V and J genes are TRBV7-9 and TRBJ1-1; 8 nucleotides line up with TRBD1. The CDR3 is made up of 14 amino acids. Germline V gives CDR1 SEHNR, CDR2 FQNEAQ (reference sequence). V lost 4 bases to trimming and J lost 5 bases; unmatched junction nucleotides: 6. The chain's CDR3 is CASSSQGARTEAFF. The CDR3 region has the DNA TGTGCCAGCAGCTCCCAGGGGGCGCGGACTGAAGCTTTCTTT.

This clonotype was counted many times. The chain carries TRBV7-9 and TRBJ1-2; 7 bases agree with TRBD1. The germline V gene has CDR1 SEHNR and CDR2 FQNEAQ (reference sequence). CDR3 size: 14 residues. The junction had 7 bases not matched to a gene; V was cut back by 3 bases and J by 6 bases. The CDR3 DNA follows: TGTGCCAGCAGCTTCACACAGGGGAAGAATGGCTACACCTTC. Translating it yields CASSFTQGKNGYTF. Filled out from reference TRBV7-9 and TRBJ1-2, the complete variable domain reads DTGVSQNPRHKITKRGQNVTFRCDPISEHNRLYWYRQTLGQGPEFLTYFQNEAQLEKSRLLSDRFSAERPKGSFSTLEIQRTEQGDSAMYLCASSFTQGKNGYTFGSGTRLTVV.

For this clonotype: A much larger clone differs by one base, so this may be a read error. The CDR3 is CSAREATNTEAFF. DNA for the CDR3: TGCAGTGCTAGGGAGGCCACGAACACTGAAGCTTTCTTT. The chain has TRBV20-1 and TRBJ1-1; no clear D. V lost 3 bases and J lost 1, with 9 bases in between. CDR3 length: 13 residues. Germline loops: CDR1 DFQATT, CDR2 SNEGSKA (reference sequence).

This clonotype was recorded a few times. The CDR3 DNA is TGTGCCAGCAGTGCTAGAGGACGGGCAGACTACGAGCAGTACTTC. It translates to CASSARGRADYEQYF. The J gene is TRBJ2-7, the V gene TRBV25-1; D not certain. Germline lookup yields CDR1 MGHDK and CDR2 SYGVNS. Trimming removed 4 bases at V and 3 bases at J, with 16 bases between. The CDR3 is 15 residues long.

This clonotype came up many times. The rearrangement links TRBV7-9 to TRBJ1-1, with D unclear. CDR3 length: 13 amino acids. Trimming cost V 10 bases and J 4 bases, with 16 bases left between them. Germline lookup yields CDR1 SEHNR and CDR2 FQNEAQ (reference sequence). The CDR3 DNA sequence: TGTGCCACCGTCGGGGTAACGGGCACTGAAGCTTTCTTT. Encoded protein: CATVGVTGTEAFF.

The chain employs TRBV5-1 and TRBJ1-4; D gene ambiguous. The germline gives CDR1 SGHRS, CDR2 YFSETQ. The length of the CDR3 is 14 residues. The germline V and J ends were trimmed by 7 bases and 9 bases, with 19 bases remaining between them. DNA of the CDR3: TGCGCCAGCGGTCTAGAAACAGAGAGGAAAAAACTGTTTTTT. Protein sequence: CASGLETERKKLFF. The variable domain in full, completed from reference TRBV5-1 and TRBJ1-4, reads KAGVTQTPRYLIKTRGQQVTLSCSPISGHRSVSWYQQTPGQGLQFLFEYFSETQRNKGNFPGRFSGRQFSNSRSEMNVSTLELGDSALYLCASGLETERKKLFFGSGTQLSVL.

Comments on this clonotype: It is unclear where the CDR3 begins or ends on the DNA, so no DNA is shown, and the CDR3 is as TCRdb lists it. The rearrangement links TRBV20-1 to TRBJ2-7; the table's TRBD2 call for D was not verified on the DNA. From germline, CDR1 is DFQATT and CDR2 SNEGSKA (reference sequence). The CDR3 adds up to 19 amino acids, both ends counted. The CDR3 is CSFYICSAGKAGGPHEQYF.

Only a few counts were recorded for this clonotype. CDR3 loop: CASSYDRLRSTEAFF. CDR3 DNA: TGTGCCAGCAGTTACGACAGACTGAGGAGCACTGAAGCTTTCTTT. The rearrangement uses TRBV6-5 and TRBJ1-1, with a weak D call TRBD1 (5 bases). Germline CDR1 and CDR2: MNHEY and SVGAGI. Trimming took 2 bases from V and 4 from J, leaving 14 bases between them. The CDR3 sequence is 15 residues long.

The CDR3 coding sequence is TGTGCTAGAGTAGGGCCAATGAACACTGAAGCTTTCTTT. It yields the protein CARVGPMNTEAFF. The J gene is TRBJ1-1, the V gene TRBV25-1; D uncertain. Germline V lookup: CDR1 MGHDK, CDR2 SYGVNS. The CDR3 runs 13 residues.

As concerns this clonotype: A clone one base away is much larger, so this may be a read error. V gene TRBV2 combines with J gene TRBJ1-6; D may be TRBD1 (5 bases). Deletions cut 2 bases from V and 7 bases from J, with 15 bases between. The CDR3 runs 16 residues. Germline loops: CDR1 SNHLY, CDR2 FYNNEI. The CDR3 here is CASSERRPGRNSPLHF. The DNA for the CDR3 is TGTGCCAGCAGTGAAAGGAGGCCAGGGCGGAATTCACCCCTCCACTTT.

The chain carries TRBV14 and TRBJ1-1; D remains ambiguous. The CDR3 length is 15 residues. The germline V and J ends were trimmed by 3 bases and 6 bases, with 17 bases remaining between them. Germline V lookup: CDR1 SGHDN, CDR2 FVKESK. CDR3 loop: CASSHWVDVDPEAFF. The DNA of the CDR3 is TGTGCCAGCAGCCATTGGGTGGATGTCGACCCTGAAGCTTTCTTT.